This is a list of T cell receptor beta chains from one sample in a study of control samples from healthy donors and cancer patients. Sequencing was performed with immunoSEQ multiplex PCR; in TCRdb, only in-frame clones are kept and a portion is missing. The table records around 250,000 clones, approximately 80% of them present only once. Sequencing was performed on PBMCs. These receptors all come from a woman aged 60-75 years with lung cancer. Both conserved end residues are part of each CDR3. The D gene is left open where the match is weak. Clone size appears in some rows only: once, few, many, or a class for an expanded clone.

clone size	V gene	J gene	D gene	CDR3 length	CDR3 protein	CDR3 DNA
-	TRBV28	TRBJ1-1	-	14	CASSLPSFGTEAFF	TGTGCCAGCAGTTTACCCTCTTTTGGCACTGAAGCTTTCTTT
-	TRBV6-5	TRBJ2-3	-	12	CATRGAPDTQYF	TGTGCCACCAGGGGGGCACCAGATACGCAGTATTTT
-	TRBV30	TRBJ2-6	-	13	CAWSFSGANVLTF	TGTGCCTGGAGTTTTTCTGGGGCCAACGTCCTGACTTTC
-	TRBV28	TRBJ1-2	-	11	CASSSQYGYTF	TGTGCCAGCAGTTCACAGTATGGCTACACCTTC
-	TRBV28	TRBJ1-2	-	14	CASSLTGFNYGYTF	TGTGCCAGCAGTTTAACAGGTTTCAACTATGGCTATACCTTC
-	TRBV5-5	TRBJ2-1	TRBD2	15	CASSLYLAGYNEQFF	TGTGCCAGCAGCTTGTACCTAGCGGGGTACAATGAGCAGTTCTTC
few	TRBV18	TRBJ2-7	TRBD2	14	CASSVGGGNYEQYF	TGTGCCAGCTCGGTGGGCGGGGGAAACTACGAGCAGTACTTC
few	TRBV2	TRBJ1-5	TRBD1	16	CATRMGQGGFNQPQHF	TGTGCCACCCGTATGGGACAGGGCGGCTTCAATCAGCCCCAGCATTTT
-	TRBV6-2/TRBV6-3	TRBJ1-4	-	13	CASSLQANEKLFF	TGTGCCAGCAGCCTACAAGCAAATGAAAAACTGTTTTTT
-	TRBV6-5	TRBJ2-3	-	13	CASGLSVGDTQYF	TGTGCCAGCGGATTATCGGTGGGAGATACGCAGTATTTT
-	TRBV9	TRBJ2-2	-	14	CASSVYQNTGELFF	TGTGCCAGCAGCGTATACCAAAACACCGGGGAGCTGTTTTTT
-	TRBV14	TRBJ2-5	TRBD1	16	CASSQEWTGGLETQYF	TGTGCCAGCAGCCAAGAATGGACAGGGGGCTTGGAGACCCAGTACTTC
-	TRBV27	TRBJ2-7	-	14	CASSSSTITYEQYF	TGTGCCAGCAGTTCCTCGACTATTACCTACGAGCAGTACTTC
once	TRBV20-1	TRBJ1-1	-	11	CSASVATEAFF	TGCAGTGCATCGGTGGCCACTGAAGCTTTCTTT
-	TRBV9	TRBJ2-7	-	14	CASSVGVGAGEQYF	TGTGCCAGCAGCGTAGGTGTGGGGGCTGGGGAGCAGTACTTC
-	TRBV5-1	TRBJ1-2	-	16	CASSSRAVPTNYGYTF	TGCGCCAGCAGCTCCCGGGCGGTCCCTACTAACTATGGCTACACCTTC
-	TRBV28	TRBJ1-2	-	14	CASRLQTANYGYTF	TGTGCCAGCAGGCTCCAGACAGCTAACTATGGCTACACCTTC
-	TRBV7-3	TRBJ2-2	TRBD2	15	CASGLSGGATGELFF	TGTGCCAGCGGGCTCTCGGGGGGTGCCACCGGGGAGCTGTTTTTT
-	TRBV10-3	TRBJ1-2	TRBD1	15	CAISEYRGTNYGYTF	TGTGCCATCAGTGAGTACAGGGGCACTAACTATGGCTACACCTTC
-	TRBV7-9	TRBJ1-3	-	14	CASRSGTSGNTIYF	TGTGCCAGCAGGTCAGGGACCTCTGGAAACACCATATATTTT
-	TRBV5-1	TRBJ1-1	TRBD1	14	CASSLEGQGTEAFF	TGCGCCAGCAGCTTGGAGGGACAGGGAACTGAAGCTTTCTTT
-	TRBV5-1	TRBJ2-2	-	14	CASSRGGNTGELFF	TGCGCCAGCTCGAGGGGGGGGAACACCGGGGAGCTGTTTTTT
-	TRBV15	TRBJ2-5	-	15	CATSRDPGPQETQYF	TGTGCCACCAGCAGAGATCCGGGACCCCAAGAGACCCAGTACTTC
-	TRBV5-1	TRBJ2-3	-	13	CASSSNPTDTQYF	TGCGCCAGCAGCAGTAATCCCACAGATACGCAGTATTTT
-	TRBV28	TRBJ2-7	-	15	CASSRRGELPYEQYF	TGTGCCAGCAGTCGAAGGGGGGAACTCCCCTACGAGCAGTACTTC
-	TRBV5-1	TRBJ2-1	TRBD2	19	CASSLVGGGALRGTLEQFF	TGCGCCAGCAGCTTGGTGGGCGGGGGGGCGTTACGGGGCACATTGGAGCAGTTCTTC
few	TRBV18	TRBJ1-2	TRBD1	15	CASSFRTGSELGYTF	TGTGCCAGCTCATTCCGGACAGGGAGCGAGTTGGGCTACACCTTC
-	TRBV9	TRBJ1-3	-	16	CASSVDGRPTGNTIYF	TGTGCCAGCAGCGTAGATGGACGTCCGACTGGAAACACCATATATTTT
-	TRBV3-1/TRBV3-2	TRBJ2-2	-	15	CASSEGAARAGELFF	TGTGCCAGCAGCGAGGGCGCGGCTCGGGCCGGGGAGCTGTTTTTT
-	TRBV7-9	TRBJ1-1	-	12	CARGTPNTEAFF	TGTGCCAGGGGGACCCCGAACACTGAAGCTTTCTTT
-	TRBV6-5	TRBJ1-1	TRBD1	13	CARVGRGYTEAFF	TGTGCCAGGGTCGGCAGGGGGTACACTGAAGCTTTCTTT
-	TRBV28	TRBJ1-2	-	15	CASRGNGVSNYGYTF	TGTGCCAGCAGGGGTAACGGGGTTTCGAACTATGGCTACACCTTC
-	TRBV12-1	TRBJ2-1	-	15	CASSYPDPRDNEQFF	TGTGCCAGCAGCTATCCGGATCCTCGGGACAATGAGCAGTTCTTC
-	TRBV9	TRBJ1-1	-	15	CASSVGWGQNTEAFF	TGTGCCAGCAGCGTAGGTTGGGGGCAGAACACTGAAGCTTTCTTT
-	TRBV28	TRBJ2-1	TRBD1	16	CASTGYPGQGDNEQFF	TGTGCCAGCACCGGCTACCCGGGACAGGGAGACAATGAGCAGTTCTTC
-	TRBV11-1	TRBJ1-1	-	12	CASSFGNTEAFF	TGTGCCAGCAGCTTTGGTAACACTGAAGCTTTCTTT
-	TRBV19	TRBJ1-2	-	15	CASTPTGTAGVGYTF	TGTGCCAGTACCCCAACTGGGACGGCTGGGGTAGGCTACACCTTC
-	TRBV24-1	TRBJ2-1	-	14	CATSEPSSYNEQFF	TGTGCCACCAGTGAACCGAGCTCCTACAATGAGCAGTTCTTC
-	TRBV5-1	TRBJ1-2	-	11	CASSSQFGYTF	TGCGCCAGCAGCTCCCAATTTGGCTACACCTTC
-	TRBV6-2/TRBV6-3	TRBJ2-7	-	14	CASSGRIGFDEQYF	TGTGCCAGCAGCGGACGAATTGGGTTTGACGAGCAGTACTTC
few	TRBV2	TRBJ1-2	TRBD1	14	CASRTGALNYGYTF	TGTGCCAGCAGAACAGGGGCCCTTAACTATGGCTACACCTTC
-	TRBV28	TRBJ2-2	-	12	CASSPTTGELFF	TGTGCCAGCAGTCCGACCACCGGGGAGCTGTTTTTT
-	TRBV7-2	TRBJ2-1	TRBD1	15	CASSSTGGALGEQFF	TGTGCCAGCAGCTCTACAGGGGGCGCGCTCGGTGAGCAGTTCTTC
-	TRBV6-5	TRBJ1-5	-	15	CASSRRGYSNQPQHF	TGTGCCAGCAGCCGCAGGGGTTATAGCAATCAGCCCCAGCATTTT
few	TRBV2	TRBJ1-1	-	13	CASSDMGVTEAFF	TGTGCCAGCAGTGACATGGGGGTCACTGAAGCTTTCTTT